This paragraph covers one TCR beta chain sequence. Its matching antigen is unknown. The sample belongs to a study of shared clonotypes between healthy human individuals. All donors were healthy HIV-negative adults lacking recent acute infections or vaccinations. General study findings and limits: Some naive CD4 clonotypes, roughly 4.7%, turned up in common across a handful of donors.

An assay was performed, and its level was deep. Genomic DNA from each subset was divided evenly over several immunoSEQ plates. The method was immunoSEQ multiplex PCR; TCRdb's version includes in-frame clones alone and lacks a portion of them. The sample has 1.4 million to 1.5 million clones, roughly 97% seen once. The TCR originated in a man aged 25 to 45 in good health. Sequencing input: naive CD4+ T cells sorted from blood. Subset in this sample: CD45RA+ positively selected.

Written as DNA, the CDR3 is TGTGCCAGCATCTTTACGGGAGGGGACTACAATGAGCAGTTCTTC. Encoded protein: CASIFTGGDYNEQFF. The J gene is TRBJ2-1, the V gene TRBV2; 8 bases are a match to TRBD2. J gave up 3 bases and V 7 bases, and 8 bases lay outside the gene matches. The length of the CDR3 is 15 residues. Germline V CDR1 and CDR2: SNHLY, FYNNEI.